This T cell receptor beta chain was recovered during a study of graft-versus-host responses after intestinal transplantation. Study-wide background: Multivisceral, liver-intestinal, or isolated intestinal transplants were performed in recipients. Each patient got anti-thymocyte globulin induction, then tacrolimus and steroids for around 3 years. Notes on the study in general: Allografts carried high graft-versus-host to host-versus-graft clonal ratios in patients having graft-donor T cell macrochimerism. The authors found GvH clones in recipient marrow, some appearing first in ileum or blood.

Clones were sequenced by immunoSEQ multiplex PCR, and TCRdb holds only the in-frame ones, with some missing. The sample consists of more than 60,000 clones, less than 95% of them appearing once. Germline values: CDR1 SGHDT, CDR2 YYEEEE. The CDR3 sequence is 12 residues long. V lost 4 bases to trimming and J lost 7 bases, with 12 bases between them. In the case of this clone: Its cognate antigen is unknown.

The sequence was collected from a human donor who received an intestinal transplant. This specimen consisted of unstimulated CD8+ T cells sorted from spleen or lymph node cells, obtained before intestinal transplant. V is TRBV5-6 and J is TRBJ2-7; no clear D gene. The DNA for the CDR3 is TGTGCCAGCAGCCTCAGCCCCGGGGAGCAGTACTTC. Its protein is CASSLSPGEQYF.